These 32 T cell receptor beta chains were sequenced from one sample in a study of siplizumab effects on memory and regulatory T cells. The protocol was immunoSEQ multiplex PCR, while the TCRdb copy is restricted to in-frame clones and leaves out a portion. The sample lists tens of thousands of clones; around four fifths were seen once. The sample comprised memory CD4+ T cells sorted from blood. The receptor source for this set is a human donor in good health.

This clone occurred once. The genes are TRBV14 and TRBJ1-1, with a weak D call TRBD1 (5 bases). CDR3 length equals 12 residues. V gave up 2 bases and J gave up 5 bases, with 6 bases separating them. Per germline, CDR1 SGHDN and CDR2 FVKESK. As DNA, the CDR3 is TGTGCCAGCAGCCAATGGGGGACTGAAGCTTTCTTT. Protein: CASSQWGTEAFF.

The chain joins TRBV16 to TRBJ1-5, with 7 nucleotides matching TRBD1. The CDR3 is 14 residues long. In germline, CDR1 is KGHSY, CDR2 FQNENV. The trim removed 2 bases at V and 4 bases at J, leaving 2 bases unmatched. The CDR3 sequence: CASSQQGGNQPQHF. The CDR3 DNA reads TGTGCCAGCAGCCAACAGGGGGGAAATCAGCCCCAGCATTTT.

This clone was detected once. J is TRBJ1-5 and V is TRBV7-2; D remains unclear. V gave up 1 base and J gave up 5 bases, with 9 bases separating them. Germline V gives CDR1 SGHTA, CDR2 FQGNSA. The length of the CDR3 is 14 residues. The CDR3 nucleotides are TGTGCCAGCAGCTTAGGTCCCGGGGATCAGCCCCAGCATTTT. Residues: CASSLGPGDQPQHF. Supplemented by reference TRBV7-2 and TRBJ1-5, the full variable domain reads GAGVSQSPSNKVTEKGKDVELRCDPISGHTALYWYRQSLGQGLEFLIYFQGNSAPDKSGLPSDRFSAERTGGSVSTLTIQRTQQEDSAVYLCASSLGPGDQPQHFGDGTRLSIL.

This clone was detected a few times. This chain links TRBV2 with TRBJ1-5; 9 bases fit TRBD1. Trimming at V came to 6 bases and at J to 4 bases, leaving 7 bases not matched to a gene. Germline V lookup: CDR1 SNHLY, CDR2 FYNNEI. The CDR3 totals 15 residues. DNA of the CDR3: TGTGCCAGCAGCATACAGGGGGCTGGTAATCAGCCCCAGCATTTT. It is translated as CASSIQGAGNQPQHF.

The chain carries TRBV12-5 and TRBJ2-7, with D perhaps given as TRBD1 or TRBD2 (5 bases each). The germline V gene encodes CDR1 LGHNT and CDR2 FRNRAP. The CDR3 is 17 residues long. V was shortened by 0 bases and J by 2 bases, with 17 bases between the two germline ends. The CDR3 loop reads CASGLVSLGPKTYEQYF. CDR3 coding DNA: TGTGCTAGTGGTTTGGTAAGCTTGGGACCCAAGACCTACGAGCAGTACTTC.

This rearrangement joins TRBV7-8 to TRBJ2-3; D is unresolved. CDR3 size: 16 residues. Germline values: CDR1 SGHVS, CDR2 FQNEAQ. Trimming took 6 bases from V and 6 from J, leaving 22 bases between them. Here the CDR3 reads CASRTGSVRPEDTQYF. Here the CDR3 DNA reads TGTGCCAGCAGAACCGGCAGCGTCCGACCGGAGGATACGCAGTATTTT.

In nucleotides, the CDR3 is TGTGCCAGCAGCCCCGGACAGGGGCAGCCCCAGCATTTT. Its protein is CASSPGQGQPQHF. The V and J genes are TRBV7-7 and TRBJ1-5, with 9 nucleotides matching TRBD1. The V gene's germline CDR1 is SSHAT and CDR2 FNYEAQ (reference sequence). This CDR3 is 13 amino acids long. V was pared by 5 bases and J by 7 bases, with 3 bases of the junction left unmatched. The full variable domain, rest sourced from reference TRBV7-7 and TRBJ1-5, is GAGVSQSPRYKVTKRGQDVTLRCDPISSHATLYWYQQALGQGPEFLTYFNYEAQPDKSGLPSDRFSAERPEGSISTLTIQRTEQRDSAMYRCASSPGQGQPQHFGDGTRLSIL.

The V and J genes are TRBV4-1 and TRBJ1-6; the D is unclear. In germline, CDR1 is MGHRA, CDR2 YSYEKL. Between the trimmed V and J ends, which lost 1 base and 8 bases, there was a span of 3 bases. The CDR3 loop spans 12 amino acids. CDR3: CASSQAYSPLHF. In nucleotides, the CDR3 is TGCGCCAGCAGCCAAGCGTATTCACCCCTCCACTTT.

The chain is built from TRBV6-6 and TRBJ1-4; D is uncertain. The V end was cut by 8 bases, the J end by 6 bases, with 19 bases between. This CDR3 has 15 amino acids. From germline, CDR1 is MNHNY and CDR2 SVGAGI (reference sequence). The chain's CDR3 is CASGSRNLMDEKLFF. The CDR3 nucleotides read TGTGCCAGCGGCTCCCGGAACCTTATGGATGAAAAACTGTTTTTT.

V usage is TRBV7-9 and J usage is TRBJ1-2, with 7 nucleotides matching TRBD1. Germline V gives CDR1 SEHNR, CDR2 FQNEAQ (reference sequence). The V and J ends lost 1 base and 6 bases, in that order; junction bases with no gene match: 2. The CDR3 is made up of 13 amino acids. The CDR3 bases are TGTGCCAGCAGCTTAGTAACAGGGGATGGCTACACCTTC. Translating gives CASSLVTGDGYTF.

This chain connects TRBV5-1 to TRBJ2-5, with 7 nucleotides matching TRBD2. The CDR3 sequence is 14 residues long. Trimming cost V 3 bases and J 2 bases; bases outside gene matches: 4. Germline V gene sequence: CDR1 SGHRS, CDR2 YFSETQ. This chain's CDR3 is CASSSLAGQETQYF. The CDR3 DNA sequence: TGCGCCAGCAGCTCCTTAGCGGGTCAAGAGACCCAGTACTTC.

This chain links TRBV7-2 with TRBJ1-1; a possible D gene is TRBD1 (5 bases). CDR3 length equals 13 residues. Germline loops: CDR1 SGHTA, CDR2 FQGNSA. Trimming removed 4 bases from V and 1 base from J, with 7 bases in between. The CDR3 region is CASSSGGNTEAFF. The CDR3 nucleotides are TGTGCCAGCAGCTCCGGGGGGAACACTGAAGCTTTCTTT.

This clone showed up just a few times. The genes are TRBV28 and TRBJ2-7; 8 positions match TRBD1. V lost 7 bases to trimming and J lost 3 bases; unmatched junction nucleotides: 5. The germline V gene has CDR1 MDHEN and CDR2 SYDVKM. The CDR3 runs to 13 residues. CDR3 coding DNA: TGTGCCAGCAATGACAGGGGTAACTACGAGCAGTACTTC. It codes for CASNDRGNYEQYF.

The V and J genes are TRBV2 and TRBJ2-4; TRBD1 might be the D (5 bases). This CDR3 spans 12 amino acids. Germline CDR1 is SNHLY and CDR2 is FYNNEI. V gave up 6 bases and J gave up 15 bases, with 18 bases separating them. Written as DNA, the CDR3 is TGTGCCAGCAGACGTTCACAGGAGATGGGGTACTTC. Translated: CASRRSQEMGYF.

This sequence joins TRBV18 and TRBJ2-7; D could derive from TRBD1 or TRBD2 (5 bases each). Germline V gene lookup returns CDR1 KGHSH and CDR2 LQKENI. V was clipped by 6 bases and J by 1 base, with 16 bases between them. The CDR3 contains 15 residues. CDR3 region: CASSPGASLSYEQYF. Here the CDR3 DNA reads TGTGCCAGCTCTCCCGGGGCTAGCCTGTCCTACGAGCAGTACTTC.

This chain joins TRBV5-1 and TRBJ2-7, with D tentatively TRBD1 or TRBD2 (6 bases each). CDR1 is SGHRS, CDR2 YFSETQ, per germline. V was shortened by 4 bases and J by 5 bases, with 22 bases between the two germline ends. The CDR3 sequence is 16 residues long. The CDR3 DNA is TGCGCCAGCAGCAGTGGGGGGCTGGGGCCGGTCGACGAGCAGTACTTC. Its protein product is CASSSGGLGPVDEQYF.

CDR3 loop: CASSFYTAGTGELFF. The DNA for the CDR3 is TGTGCCAGCAGCTTTTACACCGCGGGCACCGGGGAGCTGTTTTTT. V and J are TRBV5-4 and TRBJ2-2, with a tentative D call TRBD2 (5 bases). Per the germline V gene, CDR1 is SGHNT and CDR2 is YYREEE (reference sequence). The CDR3 runs 15 residues. Trimming took 2 bases from V and 4 from J, leaving 12 bases between them.

This chain connects TRBV5-6 to TRBJ2-1; perhaps TRBD2 as D (5 bases). The CDR3 has 14 residues. Trimming removed 0 bases from V and 7 bases from J, with 11 bases in between. CDR1 is SGHDT, CDR2 YYEEEE, per germline. CDR3 DNA: TGTGCCAGCAGCTTGGTAACGGGGAAGAATGAGCAGTTCTTC. It encodes CASSLVTGKNEQFF. Variable domain in full (rest from reference TRBV5-6 and TRBJ2-1): DAGVTQSPTHLIKTRGQQVTLRCSPKSGHDTVSWYQQALGQGPQFIFQYYEEEERQRGNFPDRFSGHQFPNYSSELNVNALLLGDSALYLCASSLVTGKNEQFFGPGTRLTVL.

This chain joins TRBV29-1 and TRBJ1-5, with D perhaps matching TRBD1 (5 bases). Germline V lookup: CDR1 SQVTM, CDR2 ANQGSEA. The CDR3 is 12 residues long. Trimming took off 4 bases at V and 3 bases at J, with 7 bases between the two ends. Here the CDR3 DNA reads TGCAGCGTTGCCGGGGCCAATCAGCCCCAGCATTTT. This sequence encodes CSVAGANQPQHF.

CDR3 coding DNA: TGTGCCAGCAGCTCTAGAGGCTATGAGCAGTTCTTC. Its translation is CASSSRGYEQFF. The J gene is TRBJ2-1, the V gene TRBV5-6; D is unresolved. Trimming shortened V by 3 bases and J by 8 bases, and 9 bases separated the two germline ends. Germline V CDR1 and CDR2: SGHDT, YYEEEE. The CDR3 runs to 12 residues.

This clone was detected only once. This chain connects TRBV29-1 to TRBJ1-2; TRBD1 might be the D (5 bases). Germline V lookup: CDR1 SQVTM, CDR2 ANQGSEA. Trimming took off 7 bases at V and 8 bases at J, with 14 bases between the two ends. The CDR3 covers 11 residues. The CDR3 loop reads CSAGTFEGYTF. The CDR3 coding sequence is TGCAGCGCAGGGACTTTTGAGGGCTACACCTTC.

The rearrangement uses TRBV10-2 and TRBJ1-1, with no clear D. The germline V and J ends were trimmed by 2 bases and 10 bases, with 5 bases remaining between them. The CDR3 has 10 residues. Germline V gene sequence: CDR1 WSHSY, CDR2 SAAADI. In nucleotides, the CDR3 is TGCGCCAGCAGTGAGACGAGAGCTTTCTTT. This gives the protein CASSETRAFF.

This clone was found once. The chain employs TRBV6-1 and TRBJ2-3; TRBD2 might be the D (5 bases). CDR1 is MNHNS and CDR2 is SASEGT in the germline V gene. The CDR3 consists of 13 residues. V lost 2 bases, J lost 14 bases, and 17 bases lay in between. In DNA form, the CDR3 reads TGTGCCAGCAGTGAACCCCCCTCTTGGAGCGGGTATTTT. Amino acids: CASSEPPSWSGYF.

The rearrangement links TRBV29-1 to TRBJ2-1, with D possibly being TRBD1 (6 bases). CDR1 is SQVTM and CDR2 is ANQGSEA in the germline V gene. Trimming cost V 7 bases and J 1 base, with 14 bases left between them. This CDR3 is built from 14 residues. CDR3 protein: CSGWDTNSYNEQFF. The DNA of the CDR3 is TGCAGCGGATGGGACACTAATTCCTACAATGAGCAGTTCTTC.

Remarks on this clone: The sample contains more than one DNA sequence encoding this CDR3. The chain recombines TRBV19 with TRBJ2-5; a possible D gene is TRBD2 (5 bases). Trimming stripped 5 bases from V and 5 bases from J, with 12 bases between. Per the germline V gene, CDR1 is LNHDA and CDR2 is SQIVND (reference sequence). There are 13 residues in the CDR3. CDR3 region: CASSADPGETQYF. The CDR3 nucleotides are TGTGCCAGTAGTGCAGACCCGGGGGAGACCCAGTACTTC.

The gene calls are TRBV5-6 and TRBJ2-3, with TRBD2 matching over 9 bases. Unmatched junction bases numbered 12, after V lost 2 bases and J lost 2 bases. CDR3 length equals 18 residues. The germline CDR1 and CDR2 sequences are SGHDT and YYEEEE. The CDR3 here is CASSFAARVAGVTDTQYF. The CDR3 region has the DNA TGTGCCAGCAGCTTTGCCGCCCGGGTAGCGGGGGTCACAGATACGCAGTATTTT.

This clone showed up just a few times. The chain links TRBV7-6 to TRBJ1-5; TRBD1 is a possible D gene (5 bases). The CDR3 is 15 residues long. The ends were cut back, 2 bases at V and 3 bases at J, with 11 bases in the middle. Germline V gene sequence: CDR1 SGHVS, CDR2 FNYEAQ. CDR3 sequence: CASSLQSGNNQPQHF. The CDR3 bases are TGTGCCAGCAGCTTACAGTCAGGGAACAATCAGCCCCAGCATTTT.

The chain recombines TRBV27 with TRBJ2-7; 13 nucleotides line up with TRBD2. V shed 5 bases, J shed 3 bases, and the junction held 7 bases outside the gene matches. Germline loops: CDR1 MNHEY, CDR2 SMNVEV (reference sequence). CDR3 length: 16 residues. The CDR3 DNA is TGTGCCAGCAGTAAATCCGGACTAGCGGGGGACTACGAGCAGTACTTC. Amino acid sequence: CASSKSGLAGDYEQYF.

V usage is TRBV4-1 and J usage is TRBJ1-6; D gene uncertain. The CDR3 loop spans 17 amino acids. Germline V gene lookup returns CDR1 MGHRA and CDR2 YSYEKL. The V end lost 2 bases, the J end lost 10 bases, and 21 bases lay between the germline ends. The CDR3 is CASSQPIGLSGASPLHF. DNA for the CDR3: TGCGCCAGCAGCCAACCCATTGGACTTTCCGGCGCGTCACCCCTCCACTTT.

The rearrangement links TRBV18 to TRBJ2-5, with D possibly TRBD1 on 6 matching bases. The CDR3 has 13 amino acids. Germline lookup yields CDR1 KGHSH and CDR2 LQKENI. With 0 bases removed from V and 5 bases from J, the gap between germline ends came to 7 bases. The CDR3 DNA is TGTGCCAGCTCACCACCGGGACATGAGACCCAGTACTTC. It codes for CASSPPGHETQYF.

This chain uses TRBV4-2 with TRBJ1-1; D remains ambiguous. CDR1 LGHNA and CDR2 YNFKEQ come from the germline V gene. Trimming removed 6 bases at V and 1 base at J, with 21 bases between. This CDR3 comprises 17 residues. CDR3 DNA: TGTGCCAGCAGTCAAAGGGTAGGGAGGCACCCGAACACTGAAGCTTTCTTT. It specifies CASSQRVGRHPNTEAFF.

The chain couples TRBV2 to TRBJ1-6, with D perhaps matching TRBD1 (6 bases). The CDR3 is 14 residues long. Trimming removed 8 bases at V and 6 bases at J, with 14 bases between. The germline V gene has CDR1 SNHLY and CDR2 FYNNEI. The CDR3 sequence: CASHPDRFNSPLHF. DNA of the CDR3: TGTGCCAGCCATCCTGACAGGTTTAATTCACCCCTCCACTTT.